Presented here are 2 T cell receptor beta chains from one specimen sequenced in a study of shared clonotypes between healthy human individuals (dated by TCRdb to 2020 to 2021). Libraries were prepared through the immunoSEQ multiplex PCR assay. TCRdb carries this immuneACCESS record with in-frame sequences only. Its versions omit some clonotypes, under half of them owing to an unresolved V gene in the studies checked, with the rest unexplained. The sample table shows about 2.1 million clones, and approximately 92% are seen once. The leading ten clones occupy under 2% of the sample. CD8 naive samples consisted of CD45RO-negative cells that were positively selected for CCR7, yielding a CD45RA+CCR7+ population without TemRA cells. The sequencing sample was made of naive CD8+ T cells from PBMCs. In the paper's terms, the cell subset or site label means: CD45RA+CCR7+. The receptor source for this set is a man aged 18 to 35 in good health. Some clones in this sample may be carry-over from other donors' samples.

This clone was picked up a small number of times. Other DNA sequences in the same sample also yield this CDR3. DNA for the CDR3: TGTGCCAGCAGTTTATCGTCAGACACTGAAGCTTTCTTT. Its translation: CASSLSSDTEAFF. V usage is TRBV27 and J usage is TRBJ1-1; D not certain. The CDR3 has 13 residues. CDR1 and CDR2 from the germline V gene are MNHEY and SMNVEV (reference sequence). Deletions cut 0 bases from V and 3 bases from J, with 5 bases between.

The V call is TRBV7-8, the J call TRBJ1-1; D is undetermined. This CDR3 region has 11 residues. V was shortened by 6 bases and J by 5 bases, with 7 bases between the two germline ends. Germline loops: CDR1 SGHVS, CDR2 FQNEAQ. The CDR3 is CASRVGTEAFF. The CDR3, as DNA: TGTGCCAGCAGGGTAGGGACTGAAGCTTTCTTT.